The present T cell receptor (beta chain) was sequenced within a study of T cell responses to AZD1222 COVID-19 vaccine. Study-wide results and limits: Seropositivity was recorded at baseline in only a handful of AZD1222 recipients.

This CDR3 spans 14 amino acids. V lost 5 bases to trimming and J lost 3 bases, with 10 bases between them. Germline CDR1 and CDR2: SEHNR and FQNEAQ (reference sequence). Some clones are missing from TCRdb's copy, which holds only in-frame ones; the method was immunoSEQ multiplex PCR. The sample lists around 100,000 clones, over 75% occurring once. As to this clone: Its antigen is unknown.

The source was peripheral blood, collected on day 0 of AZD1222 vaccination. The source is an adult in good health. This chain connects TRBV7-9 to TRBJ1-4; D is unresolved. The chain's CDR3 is CASSEAPANEKLFF. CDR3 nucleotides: TGTGCCAGCAGCGAGGCCCCTGCTAATGAAAAACTGTTTTTT.